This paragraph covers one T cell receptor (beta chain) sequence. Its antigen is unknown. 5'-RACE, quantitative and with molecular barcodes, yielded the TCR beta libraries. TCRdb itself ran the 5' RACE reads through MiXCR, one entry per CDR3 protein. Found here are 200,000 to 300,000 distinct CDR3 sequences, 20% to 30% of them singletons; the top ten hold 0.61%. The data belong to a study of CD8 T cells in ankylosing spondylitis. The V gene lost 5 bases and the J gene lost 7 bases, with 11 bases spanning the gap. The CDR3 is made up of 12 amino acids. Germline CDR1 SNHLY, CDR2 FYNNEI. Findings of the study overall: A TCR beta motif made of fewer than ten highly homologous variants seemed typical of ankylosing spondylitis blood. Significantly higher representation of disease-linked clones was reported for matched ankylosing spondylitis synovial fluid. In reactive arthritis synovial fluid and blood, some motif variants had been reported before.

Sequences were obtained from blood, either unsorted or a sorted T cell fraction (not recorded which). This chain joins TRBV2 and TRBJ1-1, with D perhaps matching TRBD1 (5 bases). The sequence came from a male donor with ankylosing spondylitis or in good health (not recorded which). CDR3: CASSRSGDEAFF. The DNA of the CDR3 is TGTGCCAGCAGTCGTTCGGGGGATGAAGCTTTCTTT. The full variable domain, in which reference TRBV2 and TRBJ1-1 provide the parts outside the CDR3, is EPEVTQTPSHQVTQMGQEVILRCVPISNHLYFYWYRQILGQKVEFLVSFYNNEISEKSEIFDDQFSVERPDGSNFTLKIRSTKLEDSAMYFCASSRSGDEAFFGQGTRLTVV.